The rows below give T cell receptor beta chains drawn from one sample of a study of T cell responses to AZD1222 COVID-19 vaccine. This table comes from immunoSEQ multiplex PCR, and its TCRdb copy is limited to in-frame clones, with some not included. Here the sample spans 100,000 to 130,000 clones, 70% to 90% being singletons. The input for sequencing was peripheral blood, taken 28 days after the second AZD1222 dose. These receptors were taken from an adult who received the AZD1222 COVID-19 vaccine. Both conserved end residues are part of each CDR3. Each record gives: clone size, CDR3 length, D gene, J gene, V gene, CDR3 DNA, CDR3 protein. D genes are given only for firm matches. Rows give clone size only sometimes, using once, few, many, or a class for an expanded clone.

>NA|14|NA|TRBJ1-4|TRBV6-5
TGTGCCAGCAGCAACACAGGGATTAATGAAAAACTGTTTTTT
CASSNTGINEKLFF
>NA|16|TRBD1|TRBJ1-3|TRBV30
TGTGCCTGGAGTGTACTGGCCGGGACAGGGGGAAACACCATATATTTT
CAWSVLAGTGGNTIYF
>NA|16|NA|TRBJ2-3|TRBV7-9
TGTGCCAGCAGCTTGGGGCGTGGCAGGGGAGGGGATACGCAGTATTTT
CASSLGRGRGGDTQYF
>NA|17|TRBD1|TRBJ2-7|TRBV28
TGTGCCAGCAGTCGCAGACCCGGGACAGCATACTCCTACGAGCAGTACTTC
CASSRRPGTAYSYEQYF
>NA|14|TRBD1|TRBJ1-2|TRBV29-1
TGCAGCGTTGTGGCAGGGGGCGCGGACTATGGCTACACCTTC
CSVVAGGADYGYTF
>NA|14|TRBD2|TRBJ2-5|TRBV10-3
TGTGCCATCAGGGAAGCGGGGAGGGCAGAGACCCAGTACTTC
CAIREAGRAETQYF
>NA|13|NA|TRBJ1-2|TRBV7-6
TGTGCCAGCAGCGAGGGGGGGACGGCGGGCTACACCTTC
CASSEGGTAGYTF
>NA|14|NA|TRBJ1-1|TRBV10-2
TGCGCCAGCAGTTTCGCAGGGACGAACACTGAAGCTTTCTTT
CASSFAGTNTEAFF
>NA|13|NA|TRBJ2-7|TRBV27
TGTGCCAGCAGTGACGGTGGCCCCTACGAGCAGTACTTC
CASSDGGPYEQYF
>NA|14|NA|TRBJ2-7|TRBV19
TGTGCCAGTAGTATTGTAGGACACGGCGACGAGCAGTACTTC
CASSIVGHGDEQYF
>NA|13|NA|TRBJ2-2|TRBV5-1
TGCGCCAGCAGCTTGACAGCAAACGGGGAGCTGTTTTTT
CASSLTANGELFF
>NA|15|NA|TRBJ2-7|TRBV5-5
TGTGCCAGCCGGCCCCCCGGGAAGGGGTCCTACGAGCAGTACTTC
CASRPPGKGSYEQYF
>NA|17|NA|TRBJ1-5|TRBV6-1
TGTGCCAGCAGTGAGGGCTTAGGGAGGTTCGGAGGTCAGCCCCAGCATTTT
CASSEGLGRFGGQPQHF
>NA|14|NA|TRBJ1-2|TRBV10-3
TGTGCCATCAGTGAGATCTCAGGGGACTATGGCTACACCTTC
CAISEISGDYGYTF
>NA|12|NA|TRBJ1-1|TRBV5-1
TGCGCCAGCAGCATGGACGGACCTGAAGCTTTCTTT
CASSMDGPEAFF
>few|20|TRBD2|TRBJ2-2|TRBV12-5
TGTGCTAGTGGTTTGGTACCCACTTTGGTAGCGGGGACGAGAACCGGGGAGCTGTTTTTT
CASGLVPTLVAGTRTGELFF
>NA|18|TRBD1|TRBJ1-2|TRBV19
TGTGCCAGTAGTATACCAGGAGAGGGGACAGGGGTTAACTATGGCTACACCTTC
CASSIPGEGTGVNYGYTF
>once|12|NA|TRBJ1-5|TRBV12-3/TRBV12-4
TGTGCCAGCAGTGGGGACAATCAGCCCCAGCATTTT
CASSGDNQPQHF
>NA|15|NA|TRBJ2-7|TRBV4-1
TGCGCCAGCAGCCAGACTGCGGACGGTCTCTACGAGCAGTACTTC
CASSQTADGLYEQYF
>NA|14|NA|TRBJ2-3|TRBV29-1
TGCAGCGTTGTCCGGGACACAAGCACAGATACGCAGTATTTT
CSVVRDTSTDTQYF
>NA|16|NA|TRBJ2-5|TRBV6-2/TRBV6-3
TGTGCCAGCAGTTCCGGGACACACTCTATAGGAGAGACCCAGTACTTC
CASSSGTHSIGETQYF
>NA|15|TRBD2|TRBJ2-5|TRBV5-1
TGCGCCAGCAGCCCCGGACTAGCGGGGGGGGAGACCCAGTACTTC
CASSPGLAGGETQYF
>NA|14|NA|TRBJ1-2|TRBV19
TGTGCCAGTAGTATAGTGGCCCATAACTATGGCTACACCTTC
CASSIVAHNYGYTF
>NA|13|NA|TRBJ2-3|TRBV7-9
TGTGCCAGCAGCTTACGCGGTGGAGATACGCAGTATTTT
CASSLRGGDTQYF
>NA|13|NA|TRBJ1-2|TRBV28
TGTGCCAGCAGTTTCGGACAAAACTATGGCTACACCTTC
CASSFGQNYGYTF
>NA|15|NA|TRBJ1-5|TRBV14
TGTGCCAGCAGCCCCGGGGGGACGGGCAATCAGCCCCAGCATTTT
CASSPGGTGNQPQHF
>NA|16|NA|TRBJ1-2|TRBV4-2
TGTGCCAGCAGCCAAGATGTAACAGGGCAGAAGTATGGCTACACCTTC
CASSQDVTGQKYGYTF
>once|13|TRBD2|TRBJ2-3|TRBV12-3/TRBV12-4
TGTGCCAGCAGTCCACTTAGCGGGGGGTCCCAGTATTTT
CASSPLSGGSQYF
>NA|15|NA|TRBJ2-7|TRBV5-4
TGTGCCAGCAGCCCGGGGGGCAGGGGAGAATACGAGCAGTACTTC
CASSPGGRGEYEQYF
>NA|14|NA|TRBJ1-1|TRBV2
TGTGCAACCCGTGGGGTTAACATGAACACTGAAGCTTTCTTT
CATRGVNMNTEAFF
>NA|16|TRBD1|TRBJ2-7|TRBV19
TGTGCCAGTAGTATTCTCTCCGGGACAGGGGAGGTCGAGCAGTACTTC
CASSILSGTGEVEQYF
>once|18|TRBD1|TRBJ2-6|TRBV4-1
TGCGCCAGCAGCCAGTTCCGGGACAGGGTCTCTGGGGCCAACGTCCTGACTTTC
CASSQFRDRVSGANVLTF
>NA|16|NA|TRBJ1-4|TRBV2
TGTGCCAGCAGTTGGGGTTTTGGGGGGACTAATGAAAAACTGTTTTTT
CASSWGFGGTNEKLFF
>NA|15|TRBD2|TRBJ2-1|TRBV6-5
TGTGCCAGCAGTTACGGGACTAGCGGGGGGGCCGAGGTGTTCTTC
CASSYGTSGGAEVFF
>once|16|NA|TRBJ1-3|TRBV6-6
TGTGCCAGCAGTTACGCGCAGGAAATCTCTGGAAACACCATATATTTT
CASSYAQEISGNTIYF
>NA|15|NA|TRBJ2-1|TRBV6-5
TGTGCCAGTTCCCAAAGGGAGTTTGGGGCCAATGAGCAGTTCTTC
CASSQREFGANEQFF
>NA|13|NA|TRBJ2-7|TRBV11-3
TGTGCCAGCAGCCTGGGAGGATCCTACGAGCAGTACTTC
CASSLGGSYEQYF
>NA|14|NA|TRBJ2-7|TRBV4-1
TGCGCCAGCAGTACGGGACCGAGCTCCTACGAGCAGTACTTC
CASSTGPSSYEQYF
>NA|15|TRBD1|TRBJ2-7|TRBV3-1/TRBV3-2
TGTGCCAGCAGTCCCCCCGGGACAGTCTCCTACGAGCAGTACTTC
CASSPPGTVSYEQYF